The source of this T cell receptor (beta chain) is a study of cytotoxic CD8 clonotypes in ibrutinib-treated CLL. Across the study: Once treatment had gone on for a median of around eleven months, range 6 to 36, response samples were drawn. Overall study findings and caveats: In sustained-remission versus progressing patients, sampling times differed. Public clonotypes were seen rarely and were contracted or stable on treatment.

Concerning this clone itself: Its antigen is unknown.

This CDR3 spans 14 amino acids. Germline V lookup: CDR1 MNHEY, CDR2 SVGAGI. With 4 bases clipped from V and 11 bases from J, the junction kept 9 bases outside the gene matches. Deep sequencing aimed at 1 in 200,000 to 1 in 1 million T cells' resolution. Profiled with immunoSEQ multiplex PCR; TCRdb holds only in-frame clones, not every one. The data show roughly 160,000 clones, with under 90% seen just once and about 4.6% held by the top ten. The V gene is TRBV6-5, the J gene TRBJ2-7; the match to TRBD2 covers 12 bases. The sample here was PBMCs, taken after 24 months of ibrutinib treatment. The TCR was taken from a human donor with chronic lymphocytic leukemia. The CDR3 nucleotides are TGTGCCAGCAGTTGGACTAGCGGGACGGGACGGGAGTACTTC. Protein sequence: CASSWTSGTGREYF.